Sequencing of this T cell receptor beta chain was carried out in a study of CXCR3-negative and CXCR3-positive naive CD8 T cells. CDR3 length: 16 residues. The germline CDR1 and CDR2 sequences are SQVTM and ANQGSEA. The authors made the TRB cDNA libraries by 5' RACE using UMI labels. TCRdb reprocessed the 5' RACE reads, with one entry per CDR3 protein and no DNA. The listing contains about 81,000 distinct CDR3 sequences. The TCR was taken from a human donor in good health. Some clones in this sample may be carry-over from other donors' samples. Sequencing input: naive CXCR3- CD8+ T cells from blood. Subset defined: CD45RO-CCR7+CD27+CD95- naive CD8+ T cells lacking CXCR3 (TNR3-). The chain joins TRBV29-1 to TRBJ2-1; the TCRdb D gene call, TRBD2, has no DNA to confirm it. The CDR3 spells CSVGLAGASSYNEQFF.